A single count supports the clone carrying this T cell receptor (beta chain). These data are taken from a study of blood T cell repertoires in COVID-19. In terms of age and location, participants ranged from roughly 18 to 90 years and lived in about 25 US areas. Exposed volunteers were people who met a COVID-19 case within 2 weeks before study entry. The CDR3 is 16 residues long. V was clipped by 6 bases and J by 4 bases; unmatched bases: 7. Per the germline V gene, CDR1 is MNHEY and CDR2 is SVGEGT. Only in-frame clones appear in the TCRdb table, and some are missing; sequencing was by immunoSEQ multiplex PCR. The table includes 200,000 to 250,000 clones, approximately 88% detected once.

Sequences were obtained from PBMCs or T cells enriched from blood (not recorded which). The V and J genes are TRBV6-2 or TRBV6-3 and TRBJ2-7; 15 nucleotides agree with TRBD2. The receptor's source is a woman aged 25 to 45 who had been exposed to COVID-19. The CDR3 spells CASSYGTSGRLYEQYF. Written as DNA, the CDR3 is TGTGCCAGCAGCTATGGGACTAGCGGGAGGTTGTACGAGCAGTACTTC.